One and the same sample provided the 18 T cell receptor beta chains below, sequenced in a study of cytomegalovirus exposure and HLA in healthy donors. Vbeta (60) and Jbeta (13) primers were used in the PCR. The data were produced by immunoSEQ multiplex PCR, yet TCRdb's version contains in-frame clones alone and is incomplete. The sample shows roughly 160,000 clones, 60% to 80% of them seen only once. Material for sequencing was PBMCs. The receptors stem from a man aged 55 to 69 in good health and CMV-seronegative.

The CDR3 reads CASSTRLAGGTTDTQYF. The CDR3 DNA reads as TGTGCCAGCAGCACGCGACTAGCGGGAGGGACCACAGATACGCAGTATTTT. V is TRBV9 and J is TRBJ2-3, with 14 bases aligning to TRBD2. This CDR3 contains 17 residues. CDR1 is SGDLS and CDR2 is YYNGEE in the germline V gene. Trimming removed 4 bases from V and 2 bases from J; junction bases left unmatched: 6.

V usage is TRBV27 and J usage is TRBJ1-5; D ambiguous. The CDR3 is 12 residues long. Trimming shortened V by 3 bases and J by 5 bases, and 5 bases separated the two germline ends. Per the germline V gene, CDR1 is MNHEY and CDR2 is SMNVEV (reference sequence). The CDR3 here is CASSFPYQPQHF. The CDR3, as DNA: TGTGCCAGCAGTTTTCCGTATCAGCCCCAGCATTTT.

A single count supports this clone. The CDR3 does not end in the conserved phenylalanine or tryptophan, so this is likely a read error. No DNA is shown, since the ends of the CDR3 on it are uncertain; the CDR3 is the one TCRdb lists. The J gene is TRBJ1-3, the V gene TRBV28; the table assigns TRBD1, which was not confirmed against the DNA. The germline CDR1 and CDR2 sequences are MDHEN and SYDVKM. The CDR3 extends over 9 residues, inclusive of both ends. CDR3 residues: CASNTRGFI.

The CDR3 DNA reads TGTGCCAGCAGTGAGCTAGCGGGTCGGTCTAACACCGGGGAGCTGTTTTTT. Protein sequence: CASSELAGRSNTGELFF. The chain recombines TRBV25-1 with TRBJ2-2; 8 bases fit TRBD2. The CDR3 runs to 17 residues. The trim removed 3 bases at V and 2 bases at J, leaving 8 bases unmatched. Germline V gene data show CDR1 as MGHDK and CDR2 as SYGVNS.

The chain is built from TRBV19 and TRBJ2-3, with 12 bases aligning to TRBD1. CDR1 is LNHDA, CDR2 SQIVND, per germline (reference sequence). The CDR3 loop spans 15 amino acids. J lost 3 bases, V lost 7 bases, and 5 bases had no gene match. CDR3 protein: CASNGDRGLTDTQYF. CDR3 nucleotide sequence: TGTGCCAGTAACGGGGACAGGGGGCTAACAGATACGCAGTATTTT.

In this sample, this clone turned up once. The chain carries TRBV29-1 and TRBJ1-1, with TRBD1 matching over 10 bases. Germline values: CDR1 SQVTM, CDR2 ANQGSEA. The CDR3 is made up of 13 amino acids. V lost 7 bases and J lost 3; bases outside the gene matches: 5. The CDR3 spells CSAGQGGHTEAFF. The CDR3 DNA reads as TGCAGCGCTGGACAGGGGGGGCACACTGAAGCTTTCTTT.

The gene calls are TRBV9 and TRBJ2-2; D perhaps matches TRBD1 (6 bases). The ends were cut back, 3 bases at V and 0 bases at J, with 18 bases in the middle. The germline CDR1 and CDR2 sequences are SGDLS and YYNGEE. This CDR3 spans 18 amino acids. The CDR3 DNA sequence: TGTGCCAGCAGCGCCAGAAGGGGGACGGGGTCGAACACCGGGGAGCTGTTTTTT. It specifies CASSARRGTGSNTGELFF.

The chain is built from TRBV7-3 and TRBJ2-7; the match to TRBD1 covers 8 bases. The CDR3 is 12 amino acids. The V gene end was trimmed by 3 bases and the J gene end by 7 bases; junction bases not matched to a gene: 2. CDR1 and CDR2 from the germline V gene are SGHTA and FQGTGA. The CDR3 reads CASSFTGGEQYF. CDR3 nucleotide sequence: TGTGCCAGCAGCTTCACAGGGGGAGAGCAGTACTTC. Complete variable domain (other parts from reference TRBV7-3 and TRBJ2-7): GAGVSQTPSNKVTEKGKYVELRCDPISGHTALYWYRQSLGQGPEFLIYFQGTGAADDSGLPNDRFFAVRPEGSVSTLKIQRTERGDSAVYLCASSFTGGEQYFGPGTRLTVT.

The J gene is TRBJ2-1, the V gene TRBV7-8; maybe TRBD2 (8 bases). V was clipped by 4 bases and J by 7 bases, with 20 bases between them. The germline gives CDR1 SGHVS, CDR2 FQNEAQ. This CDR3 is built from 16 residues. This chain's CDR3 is CASSSLSGGRGNEQFF. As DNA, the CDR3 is TGTGCCAGCAGCTCACTAAGCGGGGGCAGGGGGAATGAGCAGTTCTTC.

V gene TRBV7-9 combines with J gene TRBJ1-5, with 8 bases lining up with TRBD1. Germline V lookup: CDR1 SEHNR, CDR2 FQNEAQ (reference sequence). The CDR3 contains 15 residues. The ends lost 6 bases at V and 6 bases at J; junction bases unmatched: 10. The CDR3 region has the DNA TGTGCCAGCAGTGAAGGCGGACAGGGTTTTCAGCCCCAGCATTTT. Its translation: CASSEGGQGFQPQHF.

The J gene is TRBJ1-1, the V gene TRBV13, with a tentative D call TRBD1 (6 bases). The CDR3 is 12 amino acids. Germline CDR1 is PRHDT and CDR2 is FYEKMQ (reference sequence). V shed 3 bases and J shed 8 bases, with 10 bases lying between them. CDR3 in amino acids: CASSFSDSEAFF. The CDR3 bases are TGTGCCAGCAGCTTTTCGGACAGCGAAGCTTTCTTT.

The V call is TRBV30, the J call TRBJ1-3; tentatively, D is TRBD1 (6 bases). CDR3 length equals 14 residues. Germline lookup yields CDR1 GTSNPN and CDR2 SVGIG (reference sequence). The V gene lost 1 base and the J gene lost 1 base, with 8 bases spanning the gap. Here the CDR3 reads CAWSARGSGNTIYF. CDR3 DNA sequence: TGTGCCTGGAGTGCCAGGGGTTCTGGAAACACCATATATTTT.

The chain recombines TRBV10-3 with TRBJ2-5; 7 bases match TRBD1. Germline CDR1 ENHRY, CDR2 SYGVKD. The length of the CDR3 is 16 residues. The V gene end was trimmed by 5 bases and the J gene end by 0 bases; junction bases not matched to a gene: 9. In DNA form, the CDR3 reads TGTGCCATCAGTACCCGGGACAGCTTGTACCAAGAGACCCAGTACTTC. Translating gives CAISTRDSLYQETQYF.

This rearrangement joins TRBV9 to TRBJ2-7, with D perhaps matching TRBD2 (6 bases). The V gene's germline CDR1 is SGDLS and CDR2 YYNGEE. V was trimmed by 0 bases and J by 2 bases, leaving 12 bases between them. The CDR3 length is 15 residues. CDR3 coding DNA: TGTGCCAGCAGCGTAGATGAGACTAGAGCCTACGAGCAGTACTTC. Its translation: CASSVDETRAYEQYF.

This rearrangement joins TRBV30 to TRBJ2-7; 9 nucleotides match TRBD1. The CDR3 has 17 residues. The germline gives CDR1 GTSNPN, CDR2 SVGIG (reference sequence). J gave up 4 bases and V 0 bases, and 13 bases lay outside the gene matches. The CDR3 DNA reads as TGTGCCTGGAGTGTACTTCTTCCGGACAGGGGAGGATACGAGCAGTACTTC. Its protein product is CAWSVLLPDRGGYEQYF.

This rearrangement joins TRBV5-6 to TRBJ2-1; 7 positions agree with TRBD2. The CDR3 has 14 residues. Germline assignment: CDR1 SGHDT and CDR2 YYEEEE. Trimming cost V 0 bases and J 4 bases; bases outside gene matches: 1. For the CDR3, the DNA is TGTGCCAGCAGCTTGGAAGCGGGGTACAATGAGCAGTTCTTC. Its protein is CASSLEAGYNEQFF.

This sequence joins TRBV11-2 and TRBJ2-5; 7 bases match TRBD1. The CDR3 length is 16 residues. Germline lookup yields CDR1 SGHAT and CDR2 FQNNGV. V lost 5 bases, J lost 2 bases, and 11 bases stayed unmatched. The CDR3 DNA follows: TGTGCCAGCAGCCCGCCGGGCGGCAGGGGGCAAGAGACCCAGTACTTC. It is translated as CASSPPGGRGQETQYF.

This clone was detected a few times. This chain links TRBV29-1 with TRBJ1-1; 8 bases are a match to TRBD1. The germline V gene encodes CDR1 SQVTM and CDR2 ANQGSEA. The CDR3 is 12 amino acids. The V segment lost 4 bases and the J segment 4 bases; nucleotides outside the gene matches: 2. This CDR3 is CSVGTGGTEAFF. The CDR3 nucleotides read TGCAGCGTTGGAACAGGGGGCACTGAAGCTTTCTTT.